This T cell receptor beta chain was captured in a study of blood T cell repertoires in COVID-19. Study information: Samples came from the United States, Italy and Spain, spanning acute and convalescent COVID-19. T cells, B-cell-depleted T cells, or PBMCs supplied cDNA or gDNA.

Original data processing: Reference gene primer amplification yielded estimated nucleated cell counts. Measured with immunoSEQ multiplex PCR; TCRdb has only the in-frame clones, and not every one. That table furnishes V, J and clone size, whereas the DNA furnished D and trimming. The sample contains about 480,000 clones, nearly 90% of which appear only once. V dropped 2 bases and J dropped 3 bases, with 13 bases sitting between them. The CDR3 covers 15 residues. Germline lookup yields CDR1 LGHNA and CDR2 YNFKEQ. Followed longitudinally, the Seattle patients had been enrolled during active infection. This chain connects TRBV4-2 to TRBJ1-1; tentatively, D is TRBD1 (5 bases). Sequencing was performed on peripheral blood. The clonotype comes from a man in his late teens or twenties with COVID-19, enrolled during active disease. CDR3 in amino acids: CASSQILGGYTEAFF. Here the CDR3 DNA reads TGTGCCAGCAGCCAAATCCTGGGGGGGTACACTGAAGCTTTCTTT.